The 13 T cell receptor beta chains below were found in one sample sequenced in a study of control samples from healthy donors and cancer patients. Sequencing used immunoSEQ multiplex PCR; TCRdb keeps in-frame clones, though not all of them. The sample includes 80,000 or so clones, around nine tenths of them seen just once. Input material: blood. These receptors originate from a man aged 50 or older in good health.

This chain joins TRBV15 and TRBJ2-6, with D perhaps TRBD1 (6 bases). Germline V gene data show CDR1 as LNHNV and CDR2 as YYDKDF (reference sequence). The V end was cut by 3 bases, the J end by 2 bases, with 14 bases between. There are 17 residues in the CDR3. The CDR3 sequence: CATSRTTGNPGANVLTF. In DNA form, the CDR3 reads TGTGCCACCAGCAGGACCACAGGGAATCCTGGGGCCAACGTCCTGACTTTC.

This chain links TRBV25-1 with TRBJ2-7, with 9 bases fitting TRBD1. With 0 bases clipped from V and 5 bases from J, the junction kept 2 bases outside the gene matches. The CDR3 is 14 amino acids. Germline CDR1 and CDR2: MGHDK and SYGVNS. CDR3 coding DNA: TGTGCCAGCAGTGAATACGGGACAGGGAACGAGCAGTACTTC. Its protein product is CASSEYGTGNEQYF.

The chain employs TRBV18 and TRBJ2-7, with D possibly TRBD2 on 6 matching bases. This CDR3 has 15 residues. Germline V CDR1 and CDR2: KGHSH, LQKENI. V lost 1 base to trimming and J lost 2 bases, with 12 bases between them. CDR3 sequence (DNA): TGTGCCAGCTCACCACGGAGGGCCTCAGCCTACGAGCAGTACTTC. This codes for CASSPRRASAYEQYF.

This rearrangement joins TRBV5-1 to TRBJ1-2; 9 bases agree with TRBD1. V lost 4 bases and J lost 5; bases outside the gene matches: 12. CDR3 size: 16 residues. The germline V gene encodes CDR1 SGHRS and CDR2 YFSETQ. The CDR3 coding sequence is TGCGCCAGCAGCCCAGACCCCATCGGGACAGGGTATGGCTACACCTTC. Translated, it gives CASSPDPIGTGYGYTF.

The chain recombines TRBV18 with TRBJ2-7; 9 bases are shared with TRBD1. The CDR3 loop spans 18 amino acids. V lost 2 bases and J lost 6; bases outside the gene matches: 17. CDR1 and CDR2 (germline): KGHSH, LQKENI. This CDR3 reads CASSPNSVTGQGVREQYF. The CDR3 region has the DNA TGTGCCAGCTCACCAAACAGTGTGACGGGACAGGGAGTTCGCGAGCAGTACTTC.

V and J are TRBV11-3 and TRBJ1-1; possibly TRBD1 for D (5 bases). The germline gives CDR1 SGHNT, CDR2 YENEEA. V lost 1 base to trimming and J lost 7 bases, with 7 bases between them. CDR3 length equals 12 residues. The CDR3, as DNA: TGTGCCAGCAGCTTAGGCAGGGTTGAAGCTTTCTTT. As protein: CASSLGRVEAFF.

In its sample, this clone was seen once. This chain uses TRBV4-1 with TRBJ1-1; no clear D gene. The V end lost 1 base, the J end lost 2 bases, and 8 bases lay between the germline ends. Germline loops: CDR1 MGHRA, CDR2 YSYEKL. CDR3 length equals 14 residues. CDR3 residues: CASSQGEFNTEAFF. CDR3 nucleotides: TGCGCCAGCAGCCAAGGTGAGTTTAACACTGAAGCTTTCTTT.

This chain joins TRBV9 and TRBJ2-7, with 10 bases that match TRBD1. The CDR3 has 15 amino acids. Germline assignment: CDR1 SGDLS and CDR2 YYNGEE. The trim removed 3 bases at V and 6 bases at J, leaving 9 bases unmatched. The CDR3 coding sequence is TGTGCCAGCAGCGATGGGACAGGGGCTCTTGGCGAGCAGTACTTC. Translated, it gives CASSDGTGALGEQYF.

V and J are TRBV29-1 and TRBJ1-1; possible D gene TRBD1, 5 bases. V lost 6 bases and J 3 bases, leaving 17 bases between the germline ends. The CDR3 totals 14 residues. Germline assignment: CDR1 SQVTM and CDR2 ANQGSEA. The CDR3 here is CSVRRPSGDTEAFF. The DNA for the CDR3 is TGCAGCGTACGACGACCGTCGGGGGACACTGAAGCTTTCTTT.

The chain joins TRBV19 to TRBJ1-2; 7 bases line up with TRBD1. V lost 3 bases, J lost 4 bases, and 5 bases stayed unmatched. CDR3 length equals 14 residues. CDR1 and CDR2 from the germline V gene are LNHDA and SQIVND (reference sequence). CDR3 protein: CASSMAGGSYGYTF. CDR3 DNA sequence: TGTGCCAGTAGTATGGCAGGGGGAAGCTATGGCTACACCTTC.

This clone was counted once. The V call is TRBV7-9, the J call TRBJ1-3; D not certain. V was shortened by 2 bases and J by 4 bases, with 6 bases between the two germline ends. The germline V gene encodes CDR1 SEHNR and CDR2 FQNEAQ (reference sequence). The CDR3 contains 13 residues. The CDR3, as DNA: TGTGCCAGCAGCTTAAGTGTGGGAAACACCATATATTTT. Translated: CASSLSVGNTIYF.

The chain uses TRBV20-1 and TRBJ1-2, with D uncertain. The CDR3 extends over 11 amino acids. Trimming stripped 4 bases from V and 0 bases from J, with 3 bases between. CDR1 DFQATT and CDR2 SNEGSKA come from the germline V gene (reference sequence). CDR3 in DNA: TGCAGTGCTATGTCTAACTATGGCTACACCTTC. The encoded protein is CSAMSNYGYTF.

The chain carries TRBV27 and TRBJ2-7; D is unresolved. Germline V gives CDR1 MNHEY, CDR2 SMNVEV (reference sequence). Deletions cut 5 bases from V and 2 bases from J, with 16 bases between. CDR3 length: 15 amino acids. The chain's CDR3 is CASSPPSSTTYEQYF. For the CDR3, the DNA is TGTGCCAGCAGTCCCCCCAGCTCGACAACCTACGAGCAGTACTTC.